This entry is about one T cell receptor beta chain. Production of TCR beta cDNA used approximately 0.55 ug total RNA together with a constant-region primer. Libraries of TCR beta came from three nested multiplex PCR rounds with slightly modified ARM-PCR. Each of the first two PCR rounds ran approximately 9 cycles with TRBV1-TRBV30 forward and C-beta reverse primers. TCRdb re-analysed the multiplex PCR reads in MiXCR, keeping a single row per CDR3 protein. The sample holds about 330,000 distinct CDR3 sequences, around three fifths seen once. The sample comes from a study of tumor-infiltrating lymphocytes in primary liver carcinoma. Overall study context: Patients underwent surgical resection for primary liver carcinoma. Tumor stage was T1-T3 N0M0, and tumor size was roughly 4 to 10 cm across.

The authors took blood RNA from unsorted whole blood and also extracted germline DNA. Prior to the surgical procedure, around 3.8 milliliters of peripheral blood were collected. Germline values: CDR1 SEHNR, CDR2 FQNEAQ (reference sequence). The CDR3 totals 15 residues. V was clipped by 1 base and J by 5 bases, with 15 bases between them. The clonotype originates from a man in his forties with primary liver carcinoma and hepatitis B virus infection. The J gene is TRBJ2-7, the V gene TRBV7-9; TRBD2 might be the D (5 bases). Sample: peripheral blood. CDR3 loop: CASSLGGSSFDEQYF. The CDR3 nucleotides are TGTGCCAGCAGCTTAGGTGGGTCTAGCTTCGACGAGCAGTACTTC.